This T cell receptor (beta chain) is drawn from a study of cytomegalovirus exposure and HLA in healthy donors. Primers for the PCR totalled 60 Vbeta and 13 Jbeta. The assay was immunoSEQ multiplex PCR, and TCRdb's table has in-frame clones only and misses some. The top ten hold under 5% of the sample, which has approximately 180,000 clones, around 80% seen once. The CDR3 is made up of 16 amino acids. V was pared by 0 bases and J by 4 bases, with 7 bases of the junction left unmatched. Germline CDR1 reads SGDLS; CDR2 reads YYNGEE. This sequence originates from a man between 18 and 29 years old in good health and CMV-seronegative. This rearrangement joins TRBV9 to TRBJ2-3, with 8 bases aligning to TRBD2. Sequenced: PBMCs. As DNA, the CDR3 is TGTGCCAGCAGCGTAGCCGGGACTAGGGTGGCAGATACGCAGTATTTT. Protein sequence: CASSVAGTRVADTQYF.